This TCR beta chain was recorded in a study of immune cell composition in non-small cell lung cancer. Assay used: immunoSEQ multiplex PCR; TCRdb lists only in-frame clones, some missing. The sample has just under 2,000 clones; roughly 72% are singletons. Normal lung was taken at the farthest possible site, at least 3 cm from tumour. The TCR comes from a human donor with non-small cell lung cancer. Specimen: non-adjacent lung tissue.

In nucleotides, the CDR3 is TGTGCCAGTGCAGGGGGAAAAACCTCTGGGGCCAACGTCCTGACTTTC. This codes for CASAGGKTSGANVLTF. This chain links TRBV19 with TRBJ2-6; the match to TRBD1 covers 7 bases. CDR3 length equals 16 residues. The V gene end was trimmed by 8 bases and the J gene end by 0 bases; junction bases not matched to a gene: 7. CDR1 LNHDA and CDR2 SQIVND come from the germline V gene (reference sequence).